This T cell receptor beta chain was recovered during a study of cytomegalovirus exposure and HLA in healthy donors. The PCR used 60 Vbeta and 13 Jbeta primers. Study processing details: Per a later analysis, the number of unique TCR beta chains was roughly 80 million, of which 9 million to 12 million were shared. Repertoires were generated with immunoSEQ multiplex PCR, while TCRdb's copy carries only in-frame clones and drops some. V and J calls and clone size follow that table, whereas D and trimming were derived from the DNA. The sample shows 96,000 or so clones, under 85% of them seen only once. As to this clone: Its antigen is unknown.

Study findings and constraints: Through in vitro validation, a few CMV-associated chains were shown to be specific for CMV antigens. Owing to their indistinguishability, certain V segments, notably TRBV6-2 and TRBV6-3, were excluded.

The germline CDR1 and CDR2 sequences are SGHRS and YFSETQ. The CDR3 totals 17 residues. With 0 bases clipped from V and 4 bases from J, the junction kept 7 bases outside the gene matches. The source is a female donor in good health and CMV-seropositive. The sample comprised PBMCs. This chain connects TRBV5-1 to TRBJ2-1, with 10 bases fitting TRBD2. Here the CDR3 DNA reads TGCGCCAGCAGCTTGGTCCCTACTAGCGGGGATTACAATGAGCAGTTCTTC. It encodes CASSLVPTSGDYNEQFF.